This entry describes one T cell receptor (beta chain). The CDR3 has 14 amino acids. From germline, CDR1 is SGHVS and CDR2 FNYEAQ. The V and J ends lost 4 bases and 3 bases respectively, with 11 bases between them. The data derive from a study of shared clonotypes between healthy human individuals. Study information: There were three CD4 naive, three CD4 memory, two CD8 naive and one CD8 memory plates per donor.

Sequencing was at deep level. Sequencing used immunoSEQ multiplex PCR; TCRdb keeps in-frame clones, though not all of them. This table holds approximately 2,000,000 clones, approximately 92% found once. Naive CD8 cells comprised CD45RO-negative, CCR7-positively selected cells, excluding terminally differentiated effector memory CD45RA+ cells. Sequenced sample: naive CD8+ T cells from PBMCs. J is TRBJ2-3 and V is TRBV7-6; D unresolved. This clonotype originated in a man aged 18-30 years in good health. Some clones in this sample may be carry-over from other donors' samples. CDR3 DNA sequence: TGTGCCAGCAGCTCCGCAGGTCGGACAGATACGCAGTATTTT. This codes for CASSSAGRTDTQYF.